This T cell receptor (beta chain) was identified in a study of T-cell memory formation after mild COVID-19. On this clonotype itself: Its specificity is not known.

Study conclusions and caveats: The main location of contracting CD4+ clones was CM and EM, and that of contracting CD8+ clones was EMRA. Clones that shrank (day 15 to 85) were balanced CD4/CD8, whereas later expanders leaned CD4+.

Per germline, CDR1 SGHTA and CDR2 FQGNSA. The V end was cut by 5 bases, the J end by 6 bases, with 13 bases between. This CDR3 has 14 residues. 5'RACE primed at constant segments yielded TCR alpha and TCR beta cDNA libraries bearing sample barcodes and UMIs. One entry per CDR3 protein results from TCRdb running MiXCR on the 5' RACE reads. Among roughly 350,000 distinct CDR3 sequences, approximately 13% were seen once, and the ten largest hold approximately 21%. This chain links TRBV7-2 with TRBJ2-2, with D possibly called TRBD1 or TRBD2 (6 bases each). Sequenced input: PBMCs or a T cell subset sorted from them (not recorded which). This sequence was found in a man between 18 and 35 years old who had mild COVID-19 (a few samples of this study predate the infection). Cell type and time point are not known. The CDR3 loop reads CASSRGSGAGELFF. CDR3 bases: TGTGCCAGCAGCCGGGGGTCAGGGGCCGGGGAGCTGTTTTTT.